A single sample is the source of the 21 T cell receptor beta chains below, sequenced in a study of patients and donors after allogeneic stem cell transplantation. TCRdb reprocessed the RT-PCR reads via MiXCR and lists one record per CDR3 protein. The sample holds approximately 88,000 distinct CDR3 sequences, around 5% seen once. Sequenced: blood, either unsorted or a sorted T cell fraction (not recorded which). Source of these receptors: a human donor who was either an allogeneic HSCT recipient or a stem cell or donor lymphocyte infusion donor (not recorded which). It is not recorded whose cells these are; they may come from a transplant donor.

By sample fraction, this clonotype is medium-sized. The chain couples TRBV4-1 to TRBJ1-1; D gene ambiguous. The CDR3 sequence is 15 residues long. V lost 0 bases, J lost 0 bases, and 8 bases lay in between. CDR1 is MGHRA and CDR2 is YSYEKL in the germline V gene. CDR3 nucleotides: TGCGCCAGCAGCCAAGAGGGCAGGATGAACACTGAAGCTTTCTTT. This translates into CASSQEGRMNTEAFF.

The chain employs TRBV18 and TRBJ2-1; 16 bases fit TRBD2. The CDR3 covers 19 residues. CDR1 and CDR2 (germline): KGHSH, LQKENI. Losses at the gene ends were 5 bases for V and 0 bases for J; bases not matched to a gene: 7. This CDR3 reads CASSFTGTSGGASYNEQFF. CDR3 coding DNA: TGTGCCAGCTCATTCACCGGGACTAGCGGGGGGGCCTCCTACAATGAGCAGTTCTTC.

This clonotype was observed a few times. This sequence joins TRBV27 and TRBJ1-5; 9 bases are a match to TRBD1. Germline loops: CDR1 MNHEY, CDR2 SMNVEV (reference sequence). V gave up 5 bases and J gave up 5 bases; unmatched junction bases: 7. This CDR3 is built from 15 residues. The DNA for the CDR3 is TGTGCCAGCAGTCCTTGGACAGGGGTGGATCAGCCCCAGCATTTT. This translates into CASSPWTGVDQPQHF.

This clonotype was counted many times. The genes are TRBV6-1 and TRBJ2-3; 7 bases agree with TRBD2. Germline-derived CDR1 and CDR2 are MNHNS and SASEGT. This CDR3 contains 17 residues. V was clipped by 6 bases and J by 0 bases; unmatched bases: 12. The CDR3 region is CASRKGYGGSSTDTQYF. For the CDR3, the DNA is TGTGCCAGCAGGAAAGGGTACGGGGGGTCCAGCACAGATACGCAGTATTTT.

V usage is TRBV20-1 and J usage is TRBJ1-5; unclear D gene. There are 16 residues in the CDR3. V lost 1 base to trimming and J lost 3 bases, with 16 bases between them. Per germline, CDR1 DFQATT and CDR2 SNEGSKA (reference sequence). The CDR3 DNA reads as TGCAGTGCTAGAGGGGTCGGGGAACAGACCAATCAGCCCCAGCATTTT. It is translated as CSARGVGEQTNQPQHF.

This chain connects TRBV9 to TRBJ1-2, with TRBD1 as a possible D gene (6 bases). The CDR3 contains 14 residues. Germline-derived CDR1 and CDR2 are SGDLS and YYNGEE. V was pared by 0 bases and J by 2 bases, with 8 bases between. The DNA for the CDR3 is TGTGCCAGCAGCGTAGCGGGACAAAACTATGGCTACACCTTC. Residues: CASSVAGQNYGYTF.

CDR3 DNA sequence: TGTGCCAGCTCACCCTCCGGCAGGGAAGGGGCCTCGGGCTATGGCTACACCTTC. Encoded protein: CASSPSGREGASGYGYTF. V and J are TRBV18 and TRBJ1-2; weak D call: TRBD1 (5 bases). Germline values: CDR1 KGHSH, CDR2 LQKENI. The V gene lost 3 bases and the J gene lost 4 bases, with 24 bases spanning the gap. CDR3 length: 18 amino acids.

The J gene is TRBJ1-1, the V gene TRBV20-1; the D gene is possibly TRBD1 (5 bases). The V gene's germline CDR1 is DFQATT and CDR2 SNEGSKA (reference sequence). Trimming left V 3 bases short and J 2 bases short, with 19 bases between. The CDR3 totals 16 residues. CDR3 DNA: TGCAGTGCTAGGCCCGCGGGAGGGGCCCAAAACACTGAAGCTTTCTTT. This codes for CSARPAGGAQNTEAFF.

This clonotype occurred many times. The gene calls are TRBV12-3 or TRBV12-4 and TRBJ2-5; D uncertain. This CDR3 is built from 11 residues. Trimming took 7 bases from V and 5 from J, leaving 8 bases between them. The CDR3: CASTSRETQYF. DNA for the CDR3: TGTGCCAGCACCTCTCGGGAGACCCAGTACTTC.

This clonotype was counted ten times or more. The chain couples TRBV20-1 to TRBJ1-5, with 7 bases matching TRBD1. The CDR3 consists of 13 residues. The germline gives CDR1 DFQATT, CDR2 SNEGSKA (reference sequence). V gave up 4 bases and J gave up 1 base; unmatched junction bases: 1. CDR3: CSAKGQSNQPQHF. In nucleotides, the CDR3 is TGCAGTGCTAAGGGACAGAGCAATCAGCCCCAGCATTTT.

The sample holds many counts of this clonotype. The chain couples TRBV20-1 to TRBJ2-1; 12 nucleotides match TRBD2. The CDR3 has 15 residues. The ends lost 5 bases at V and 7 bases at J; junction bases unmatched: 9. Germline V gene lookup returns CDR1 DFQATT and CDR2 SNEGSKA (reference sequence). The CDR3 protein is CSAPRTSGNDNEQFF. The DNA of the CDR3 is TGCAGTGCTCCCCGGACTAGCGGGAATGATAATGAGCAGTTCTTC.

This clonotype occurred many times. The chain has TRBV2 and TRBJ1-1, with 10 nucleotides matching TRBD1. The V gene's germline CDR1 is SNHLY and CDR2 FYNNEI. The CDR3 totals 13 residues. The trim removed 10 bases at V and 1 base at J, leaving 3 bases unmatched. Written as DNA, the CDR3 is TGTGCCAAAAGACAGGGGGCGAACACTGAAGCTTTCTTT. This translates into CAKRQGANTEAFF.

This clonotype was seen many times. This rearrangement joins TRBV20-1 to TRBJ2-7; tentative D call: TRBD2 (6 bases). The CDR3 is 14 residues long. V was shortened by 2 bases and J by 3 bases, with 14 bases between the two germline ends. Germline V gene sequence: CDR1 DFQATT, CDR2 SNEGSKA (reference sequence). The CDR3 DNA reads TGCAGTGCTAGACAGGGACTCGGAATCTACGAGCAGTACTTC. It codes for CSARQGLGIYEQYF.

The genes are TRBV19 and TRBJ1-6; 10 nucleotides line up with TRBD1. The V gene end was trimmed by 6 bases and the J gene end by 7 bases; junction bases not matched to a gene: 3. The CDR3 has 14 residues. CDR1 is LNHDA, CDR2 SQIVND, per germline (reference sequence). Written as DNA, the CDR3 is TGTGCCAGTAGCAGGACAGGGGGGAATTCACCCCTCCACTTT. Protein sequence: CASSRTGGNSPLHF.

This clonotype was observed at least ten times. This rearrangement joins TRBV5-1 to TRBJ1-1; 7 bases line up with TRBD1. Germline V CDR1 and CDR2: SGHRS, YFSETQ. This CDR3 region has 13 residues. Losses at the gene ends were 2 bases for V and 7 bases for J; bases not matched to a gene: 5. In DNA, the CDR3 is TGCGCCAGCAGCTTTGGGCAGGGGGGTGAAGCTTTCTTT. It specifies CASSFGQGGEAFF.

The chain combines TRBV3-1 with TRBJ2-3, with D tentatively TRBD2 (6 bases). The V end lost 3 bases, the J end lost 4 bases, and 11 bases lay between the germline ends. Germline CDR1 and CDR2: LGHDT and YNNKEL (reference sequence). The length of the CDR3 is 14 residues. In DNA form, the CDR3 reads TGTGCCAGCAGCCAGAGGGCTAGCGCAGATACGCAGTATTTT. Protein: CASSQRASADTQYF.

This clonotype showed up just a few times. This chain connects TRBV18 to TRBJ1-6; TRBD1 agrees at 8 bases. CDR3 length: 16 residues. V lost 5 bases and J lost 6; bases outside the gene matches: 9. The germline V gene encodes CDR1 KGHSH and CDR2 LQKENI. CDR3 DNA sequence: TGTGCCAGCTCAAGGGAACAGGGGGAAATTAATTCACCCCTCCACTTT. This encodes CASSREQGEINSPLHF. Looking up the rest from reference TRBV18 and TRBJ1-6 gives the full variable domain: NAGVMQNPRHLVRRRGQEARLRCSPMKGHSHVYWYRQLPEEGLKFMVYLQKENIIDESGMPKERFSAEFPKEGPSILRIQQVVRGDSAAYFCASSREQGEINSPLHFGNGTRLTVT.

This clonotype was picked up many times. The chain recombines TRBV10-1 with TRBJ2-7; 7 nucleotides align to TRBD1. The CDR3 has 12 residues. Trimming took 6 bases from V and 5 from J; bases not matched to a gene: 4. CDR1 is WNHNN and CDR2 is SYGVQD in the germline V gene (reference sequence). The chain's CDR3 is CASSPTGDEQYF. In DNA form, the CDR3 reads TGCGCCAGCAGCCCCACAGGGGACGAGCAGTACTTC.

In its sample, this clonotype was seen a few times. The V and J genes are TRBV9 and TRBJ1-4, with D perhaps TRBD1 (5 bases). V was trimmed by 2 bases and J by 8 bases, leaving 16 bases between them. The length of the CDR3 is 15 residues. CDR1 is SGDLS and CDR2 is YYNGEE in the germline V gene. The CDR3 region has the DNA TGTGCCAGCAGCGTCCAAGGGGACTTACACGAAAAACTGTTTTTT. It translates to CASSVQGDLHEKLFF.

This clonotype was counted at least ten times. The gene calls are TRBV11-2 and TRBJ2-2, with TRBD1 identical over 8 bases. V lost 4 bases and J lost 6; bases outside the gene matches: 1. The CDR3 has 13 residues. CDR1 SGHAT and CDR2 FQNNGV come from the germline V gene. In DNA form, the CDR3 reads TGTGCCAGCAGCTCGGACAGGGCCGGGGAGCTGTTTTTT. Amino acid sequence: CASSSDRAGELFF.

Ten or more counts support this clonotype. The chain is built from TRBV14 and TRBJ2-4; the D is unclear. The CDR3 is 16 amino acids. The V end was cut by 0 bases, the J end by 0 bases, with 9 bases between. Germline CDR1 SGHDN, CDR2 FVKESK. The CDR3 sequence is CASSQEDGVAKNIQYF. Here the CDR3 DNA reads TGTGCCAGCAGCCAAGAGGACGGCGTAGCCAAAAACATTCAGTACTTC.